The 11 T cell receptor beta chains given below trace back to one sample, sequenced in a study of cytomegalovirus exposure and HLA in healthy donors. PCR was performed using 60 Vbeta and 13 Jbeta primers. TCRdb keeps only in-frame clones here, not all; method: immunoSEQ multiplex PCR. The table counts 95,000 to 110,000 clones; about 3% lies in the top ten. Sample: PBMCs. All receptors come from a man aged 35 to 55 in good health and CMV-seronegative.

The chain carries TRBV13 and TRBJ2-1, with 11 nucleotides matching TRBD2. In germline, CDR1 is PRHDT, CDR2 FYEKMQ (reference sequence). V was pared by 5 bases and J by 7 bases, with 7 bases of the junction left unmatched. This CDR3 is built from 15 residues. The CDR3 DNA reads as TGTGCCAGCAGCCTTAGCGGGAGGGCCAGAAATGAGCAGTTCTTC. Its protein is CASSLSGRARNEQFF.

The V call is TRBV5-1, the J call TRBJ1-1, with TRBD1 as a possible D gene (6 bases). The germline CDR1 and CDR2 sequences are SGHRS and YFSETQ. V lost 4 bases, J lost 2 bases, and 15 bases lay in between. This CDR3 is built from 15 residues. DNA of the CDR3: TGCGCCAGCAGCGGAACAGGGACACTTAACACTGAAGCTTTCTTT. It codes for CASSGTGTLNTEAFF.

The chain couples TRBV5-1 to TRBJ2-3; 10 bases align to TRBD1. The CDR3 length is 16 residues. With 4 bases clipped from V and 4 bases from J, the junction kept 9 bases outside the gene matches. The V gene's germline CDR1 is SGHRS and CDR2 YFSETQ. CDR3 region: CASSPAGDRGADTQYF. CDR3 nucleotide sequence: TGCGCCAGCAGCCCGGCTGGGGACAGGGGTGCAGATACGCAGTATTTT.

CDR3 in DNA: TGTGCCAGCAGTTACGGGACTAGCGGGGCCAATGAGCAGTTCTTC. It encodes CASSYGTSGANEQFF. The chain combines TRBV11-2 with TRBJ2-1; 13 bases align to TRBD2. The CDR3 is 15 residues long. In germline, CDR1 is SGHAT, CDR2 FQNNGV. Trimming took 6 bases from V and 6 from J; bases not matched to a gene: 5.

The genes are TRBV5-1 and TRBJ2-1, with a weak D call TRBD1 (6 bases). Germline CDR1 and CDR2: SGHRS and YFSETQ. The CDR3 runs 15 residues. V was shortened by 0 bases and J by 7 bases, with 14 bases between the two germline ends. Here the CDR3 DNA reads TGCGCCAGCAGCTTGGGAGAACAGGGATGGAATGAGCAGTTCTTC. Encoded protein: CASSLGEQGWNEQFF.

The rearrangement uses TRBV4-3 and TRBJ1-2; tentatively, D is TRBD1 (5 bases). This CDR3 region has 15 residues. Looked up from germline, CDR1 is LGHNA and CDR2 is YSLEER. V gave up 0 bases and J gave up 8 bases, with 16 bases separating them. Here the CDR3 DNA reads TGCGCCAGCAGCCAAGATAGGACATCGGCTCAAGGCTACACCTTC. Translating it yields CASSQDRTSAQGYTF.

The CDR3 DNA is TGTGCCAGTAGAACCGGCGCGGGCTCTGGAAACACCATATATTTT. Translation: CASRTGAGSGNTIYF. The chain recombines TRBV19 with TRBJ1-3, with D unclear. This CDR3 spans 15 amino acids. The germline V and J ends were trimmed by 6 bases and 0 bases, with 12 bases remaining between them. Germline CDR1 reads LNHDA; CDR2 reads SQIVND (reference sequence).

A remark on this clone: A read error may account for a junction end that differs from germline. Other DNA sequences in this specimen translate into the identical CDR3. The chain links TRBV4-1 to TRBJ1-1, with TRBD1 identical over 7 bases. This CDR3 has 12 residues. Germline values: CDR1 MGHRA, CDR2 YSYEKL. The CDR3 loop is CASSRQGAEAFF. CDR3 sequence (DNA): TGCGCTAGCAGCCGTCAGGGGGCTGAAGCTTTCTTT.

The rearrangement joins TRBV9 to TRBJ2-1; TRBD2 aligns across 10 bases. V gave up 6 bases and J gave up 2 bases; unmatched junction bases: 11. The CDR3 has 17 residues. Germline values: CDR1 SGDLS, CDR2 YYNGEE. The DNA of the CDR3 is TGTGCCAGCACTCCTTCTAGCGGGGGCCCTACCTACAATGAGCAGTTCTTC. Its translation is CASTPSSGGPTYNEQFF. The full variable domain, rest sourced from reference TRBV9 and TRBJ2-1, is DSGVTQTPKHLITATGQRVTLRCSPRSGDLSVYWYQQSLDQGLQFLIQYYNGEERAKGNILERFSAQQFPDLHSELNLSSLELGDSALYFCASTPSSGGPTYNEQFFGPGTRLTVL.

This sequence joins TRBV4-3 and TRBJ2-7, with 9 bases identical to TRBD2. The germline V gene encodes CDR1 LGHNA and CDR2 YSLEER. V lost 3 bases to trimming and J lost 2 bases; unmatched junction nucleotides: 2. The CDR3 sequence is 14 residues long. CDR3 protein: CASSHQREAYEQYF. DNA for the CDR3: TGCGCCAGCAGCCACCAGCGGGAGGCCTACGAGCAGTACTTC.

The rearrangement joins TRBV11-2 to TRBJ2-7; a possible D gene is TRBD1 (6 bases). Per germline, CDR1 SGHAT and CDR2 FQNNGV. The CDR3 is made up of 11 amino acids. With 6 bases removed from V and 6 bases from J, the gap between germline ends came to 9 bases. The CDR3 protein is CASRQGAEQYF. The CDR3 bases are TGTGCCAGCAGACAGGGAGCCGAGCAGTACTTC.